These T cell receptor beta chains were read from a single sample in a study of glioma-infiltrating T cells after dendritic cell vaccination. Clones were sequenced by immunoSEQ multiplex PCR, and TCRdb holds only the in-frame ones, with some missing. The sample holds about 73,000 clones, over 70% seen once. The sequenced sample was blood, obtained before dendritic cell vaccination. Receptors were obtained from a human donor with glioblastoma. CDR3s include the opening cysteine and the closing phenylalanine or tryptophan.

v_call	j_call	cdr3_aa
TRBV5-4	TRBJ2-7	CASSLGGLTYEQYF
TRBV6-1	TRBJ1-5	CASSEPGFPSNQPQHF
TRBV11-2	TRBJ2-4	CASSEGLETIQYF
TRBV5-1	TRBJ1-5	CASSLDGRLQHF
TRBV19	TRBJ2-3	CASSNPSGSWADTQYF
TRBV12-5	TRBJ1-2	CASGLDDRTSYGYTF
TRBV19	TRBJ2-1	CASSLPGLVTNEQFF
TRBV5-1	TRBJ2-5	CASSLRQEETQYF
TRBV10-3	TRBJ1-3	CAISESIAGGPSGNTIYF
TRBV18	TRBJ2-3	CASKPGGGTDTQYF
TRBV6-6	TRBJ1-1	CASRLTREAFF
TRBV7-8	TRBJ1-2	CASSLVPGGSDYGYTF
TRBV18	TRBJ1-3	CASSEVAGGSGNTIYF
TRBV29-1	TRBJ2-2	CSASRQQTGELFF
TRBV5-8	TRBJ1-5	CASRGQGIQPQHF
TRBV19	TRBJ1-5	CASRTGYSNQPQHF
TRBV7-7	TRBJ1-6	CASSAQGTNSPLHF
TRBV11-3	TRBJ2-2	CASSLGGNTGELFF
TRBV5-1	TRBJ2-2	CASSLLAADAGELFF
TRBV7-9	TRBJ2-3	CASSLAGGNTDTQYF
TRBV5-1	TRBJ2-3	CASGPGQDTDTQYF
TRBV6-6	TRBJ1-3	CASSYPNSGNTIYF
TRBV6-1	TRBJ1-1	CASSERGGETEAFF
TRBV14	TRBJ1-4	CASSQTTGMSEKLFF
TRBV5-4	TRBJ2-4	CASSLVVGGGSKNIQYF